The 31 T cell receptor beta chains below come from one sample, sequenced in a study of cytomegalovirus exposure and HLA in healthy donors. Use of 60 Vbeta and 13 Jbeta primers characterized the PCR. The protocol was immunoSEQ multiplex PCR, while the TCRdb copy is restricted to in-frame clones and leaves out a portion. The table includes 100,000 or so clones, more than 80% detected once. The specimen was PBMCs. The receptor source for this set is a man aged 25-40 years in good health and CMV-seronegative.

The chain employs TRBV27 and TRBJ2-7; 9 bases are a match to TRBD1. The CDR3 consists of 16 residues. V was clipped by 6 bases and J by 4 bases; unmatched bases: 13. Germline CDR1 MNHEY, CDR2 SMNVEV (reference sequence). The CDR3 DNA sequence: TGTGCCAGCAGACCCAACTACAGGGGGCAGTTGTACGAGCAGTACTTC. Its translation: CASRPNYRGQLYEQYF.

This chain uses TRBV7-8 with TRBJ1-1; D gene ambiguous. Germline-derived CDR1 and CDR2 are SGHVS and FQNEAQ. V was pared by 5 bases and J by 1 base, with 14 bases between. This CDR3 contains 15 residues. CDR3 nucleotide sequence: TGTGCCAGCAGCCCAACCCGGGTTGAGAACACTGAAGCTTTCTTT. Protein product: CASSPTRVENTEAFF.

CDR3 DNA sequence: TGTGCCAGCAGCTTTAGCGGTTCTCCGCCCTACGAGCAGTACTTC. This sequence encodes CASSFSGSPPYEQYF. The chain uses TRBV5-6 and TRBJ2-7; D is perhaps TRBD2 (6 bases). The germline V gene encodes CDR1 SGHDT and CDR2 YYEEEE. The CDR3 length is 15 residues. Trimming pared 2 bases from V and 2 bases from J, leaving 14 bases between. Drawing the rest from reference TRBV5-6 and TRBJ2-7, the complete variable domain is DAGVTQSPTHLIKTRGQQVTLRCSPKSGHDTVSWYQQALGQGPQFIFQYYEEEERQRGNFPDRFSGHQFPNYSSELNVNALLLGDSALYLCASSFSGSPPYEQYFGPGTRLTVT.

V gene TRBV28 combines with J gene TRBJ2-1, with 8 bases that match TRBD1. J was trimmed by 5 bases and V by 7 bases; bases with no gene match: 10. Per the germline V gene, CDR1 is MDHEN and CDR2 is SYDVKM. The CDR3 sequence is 15 residues long. In nucleotides, the CDR3 is TGTGCCAGCAAGGATTGGACAGGGCAAAACAATGAGCAGTTCTTC. Protein: CASKDWTGQNNEQFF.

The chain carries TRBV10-3 and TRBJ1-4; D is unclear. Trimming cost V 10 bases and J 3 bases, with 9 bases left between them. Germline V gene data show CDR1 as ENHRY and CDR2 as SYGVKD. CDR3 length: 12 residues. The DNA of the CDR3 is TGTGCCACCCGACATTCTAATGAAAAACTGTTTTTT. As protein: CATRHSNEKLFF.

The chain uses TRBV29-1 and TRBJ2-7, with no clear D. Trimming stripped 7 bases from V and 1 base from J, with 11 bases between. Per the germline V gene, CDR1 is SQVTM and CDR2 is ANQGSEA. This CDR3 region has 12 residues. DNA of the CDR3: TGCAGCGCCCGTAGTCTTTCCTACGAGCAGTACTTC. Translation gives CSARSLSYEQYF.

The CDR3 loop is CASSAGQERVPYTDTQYF. The CDR3 nucleotides read TGTGCCAGCAGTGCCGGACAGGAAAGGGTACCATACACAGATACGCAGTATTTT. The genes are TRBV27 and TRBJ2-3, with 7 bases aligning to TRBD1. J gave up 2 bases and V 5 bases, and 16 bases lay outside the gene matches. This CDR3 region has 18 residues. The germline V gene has CDR1 MNHEY and CDR2 SMNVEV (reference sequence).

V usage is TRBV15 and J usage is TRBJ1-5; D gene uncertain. Trimming removed 1 base at V and 7 bases at J, with 17 bases between. Germline V gene lookup returns CDR1 LNHNV and CDR2 YYDKDF (reference sequence). There are 16 residues in the CDR3. The CDR3 nucleotides are TGTGCCACCAGCAGAGGCCCATCTGGAGCTTGGCAGCCCCAGCATTTT. Translating it yields CATSRGPSGAWQPQHF.

The V call is TRBV7-8, the J call TRBJ1-1; 8 bases are shared with TRBD1. There are 16 residues in the CDR3. Germline V gene sequence: CDR1 SGHVS, CDR2 FQNEAQ. V dropped 5 bases and J dropped 0; count of bases not matched to a gene: 8. DNA of the CDR3: TGTGCCAGCAGCATACCGACAGGGGCGGTGAACACTGAAGCTTTCTTT. The encoded protein is CASSIPTGAVNTEAFF.

The chain is built from TRBV4-1 and TRBJ1-4, with a weak D call TRBD1 (6 bases). The CDR3 covers 15 residues. CDR1 and CDR2 from the germline V gene are MGHRA and YSYEKL. V shed 2 bases and J shed 7 bases, with 14 bases lying between them. In nucleotides, the CDR3 is TGCGCCAGCAGCCAAATGCCCAGGGGTGCTGAAAAACTGTTTTTT. As protein: CASSQMPRGAEKLFF.

The genes are TRBV5-1 and TRBJ2-6; TRBD1 aligns across 10 bases. Trimming cost V 4 bases and J 1 base; bases outside gene matches: 8. The CDR3 extends over 18 amino acids. The germline V gene encodes CDR1 SGHRS and CDR2 YFSETQ. CDR3 amino acids: CASSLTGGAISGANVLTF. The CDR3 DNA reads TGCGCCAGCAGCCTGACAGGGGGCGCTATTTCTGGGGCCAACGTCCTGACTTTC.

This chain joins TRBV29-1 and TRBJ2-7, with TRBD2 identical over 12 bases. Trimming at V came to 6 bases and at J to 4 bases, leaving 7 bases not matched to a gene. Germline-derived CDR1 and CDR2 are SQVTM and ANQGSEA. The CDR3 length is 14 residues. The DNA for the CDR3 is TGCAGCGTAGCTTCCGGGACTAGCGGGTACGAGCAGTACTTC. Translated, it gives CSVASGTSGYEQYF.

This sequence joins TRBV30 and TRBJ1-3; the D gene is possibly TRBD1 (5 bases). The CDR3 has 13 amino acids. Germline CDR1 and CDR2: GTSNPN and SVGIG (reference sequence). V was shortened by 8 bases and J by 1 base, with 12 bases between the two germline ends. The CDR3 sequence: CAGYRYSGNTIYF. CDR3 bases: TGTGCCGGATACAGGTATTCTGGAAACACCATATATTTT. Supplemented by reference TRBV30 and TRBJ1-3, the full variable domain reads SQTIHQWPATLVQPVGSPLSLECTVEGTSNPNLYWYRQAAGRGLQLLFYSVGIGQISSEVPQNLSASRPQDRQFILSSKKLLLSDSGFYLCAGYRYSGNTIYFGEGSWLTVV.

The table lists this clone with a count of one. The chain uses TRBV15 and TRBJ1-4, with D perhaps TRBD1 (6 bases). Deletions cut 10 bases from V and 5 bases from J, with 17 bases between. The CDR3 has 14 residues. From germline, CDR1 is LNHNV and CDR2 YYDKDF (reference sequence). In nucleotides, the CDR3 is TGTGCCATCACAAAAGGCAGGGGCAATGAAAAACTGTTTTTT. It codes for CAITKGRGNEKLFF.

V usage is TRBV5-4 and J usage is TRBJ1-4, with TRBD1 as a possible D gene (5 bases). CDR1 is SGHNT, CDR2 YYREEE, per germline (reference sequence). This CDR3 comprises 15 residues. V was pared by 4 bases and J by 4 bases, with 14 bases between. CDR3 sequence reads: CASSAGTVHNEKLFF. The CDR3 DNA is TGTGCCAGCAGCGCGGGGACCGTACATAATGAAAAACTGTTTTTT.

The chain employs TRBV2 and TRBJ1-5, with 10 bases lining up with TRBD1. The CDR3 is 14 amino acids. Germline V gives CDR1 SNHLY, CDR2 FYNNEI. With 9 bases clipped from V and 11 bases from J, the junction kept 13 bases outside the gene matches. DNA for the CDR3: TGTGCCAGTACCGGGACAGGGGCCCCATGGTCCCAGCATTTT. Its protein product is CASTGTGAPWSQHF.

The chain uses TRBV5-4 and TRBJ2-2, with 7 bases matching TRBD1. CDR1 is SGHNT, CDR2 YYREEE, per germline (reference sequence). CDR3 length: 15 amino acids. J was trimmed by 0 bases and V by 4 bases; bases with no gene match: 3. CDR3 protein: CASSVDRANTGELFF. CDR3 DNA sequence: TGTGCCAGCAGCGTTGACAGGGCGAACACCGGGGAGCTGTTTTTT.

This chain connects TRBV5-4 to TRBJ2-3; 7 nucleotides align to TRBD1. CDR3 length: 14 amino acids. V shed 7 bases, J shed 0 bases, and the junction held 5 bases outside the gene matches. The germline CDR1 and CDR2 sequences are SGHNT and YYREEE (reference sequence). This chain's CDR3 is CASGGQESTDTQYF. The CDR3 nucleotides read TGTGCCAGCGGAGGACAGGAGAGCACAGATACGCAGTATTTT.

This clone was seen only once. CDR3 bases: TGTGCCAGCAGATCCCTGACAGGGGATGGCTACACCTTC. It codes for CASRSLTGDGYTF. J is TRBJ1-2 and V is TRBV2; 8 positions match TRBD1. With 6 bases clipped from V and 6 bases from J, the junction kept 6 bases outside the gene matches. Germline V gene sequence: CDR1 SNHLY, CDR2 FYNNEI. The CDR3 is 13 amino acids.

The chain has TRBV25-1 and TRBJ1-4; the D gene is possibly TRBD1 (6 bases). The CDR3 is 13 residues long. Germline V lookup: CDR1 MGHDK, CDR2 SYGVNS. V was trimmed by 6 bases and J by 8 bases, leaving 13 bases between them. This CDR3 reads CASRDRLDEKLFF. CDR3 coding DNA: TGTGCCAGCAGAGACAGGCTAGACGAAAAACTGTTTTTT.

The chain has TRBV10-3 and TRBJ2-5; maybe TRBD2 (6 bases). Trimming removed 8 bases at V and 4 bases at J, with 14 bases between. Germline CDR1 and CDR2: ENHRY and SYGVKD. This CDR3 has 13 residues. CDR3 DNA sequence: TGTGCCATCCGGGCGGGGCTGGGAGAGACCCAGTACTTC. It specifies CAIRAGLGETQYF.

V and J are TRBV27 and TRBJ2-1, with 8 bases matching TRBD1. The CDR3 is 13 amino acids. Germline assignment: CDR1 MNHEY and CDR2 SMNVEV (reference sequence). V was clipped by 2 bases and J by 6 bases; unmatched bases: 0. Here the CDR3 reads CASSLDRGNEQFF. As DNA, the CDR3 is TGTGCCAGCAGTTTAGACAGGGGCAATGAGCAGTTCTTC.

On this clone itself: One junction end does not reproduce the germline sequence, and a read error may be involved. V gene TRBV20-1 combines with J gene TRBJ1-1; TRBD1 matches at 11 bases. This CDR3 has 10 amino acids. Germline values: CDR1 DFQATT, CDR2 SNEGSKA (reference sequence). CDR3 sequence: CSAKDRGQVF. The CDR3 DNA reads TGCAGTGCTAAGGACAGGGGGCAGGTCTTT.

The genes are TRBV4-1 and TRBJ1-1, with TRBD1 identical over 9 bases. Losses at the gene ends were 6 bases for V and 5 bases for J; bases not matched to a gene: 13. There are 16 residues in the CDR3. Per germline, CDR1 MGHRA and CDR2 YSYEKL. The CDR3 sequence is CASSPGTGLGETEAFF. CDR3 nucleotides: TGCGCCAGCAGTCCCGGGACAGGGTTGGGAGAAACTGAAGCTTTCTTT.

This chain uses TRBV7-3 with TRBJ2-1, with D tentatively TRBD2 (7 bases). In germline, CDR1 is SGHTA, CDR2 FQGTGA. Trimming took off 5 bases at V and 3 bases at J, with 20 bases between the two ends. This CDR3 has 17 amino acids. CDR3 sequence: CASSNLGGPSHYNEQFF. The CDR3 nucleotides read TGTGCCAGCAGCAACCTGGGGGGGCCTTCTCACTACAATGAGCAGTTCTTC.

The chain recombines TRBV4-1 with TRBJ2-6; 9 nucleotides match TRBD2. The CDR3 consists of 22 residues. J was trimmed by 0 bases and V by 4 bases; bases with no gene match: 19. CDR1 MGHRA and CDR2 YSYEKL come from the germline V gene. This CDR3 is CASSPNRGGGASFLSGANVLTF. CDR3 sequence (DNA): TGCGCCAGCAGCCCAAACCGGGGCGGGGGGGCTTCCTTTCTCTCTGGGGCCAACGTCCTGACTTTC.

This sequence joins TRBV5-6 and TRBJ2-7, with D unclear. Germline loops: CDR1 SGHDT, CDR2 YYEEEE. Trimming shortened V by 0 bases and J by 0 bases, and 7 bases separated the two germline ends. There are 14 residues in the CDR3. The CDR3 DNA sequence: TGTGCCAGCAGCTTGGTCACGAGCTCCTACGAGCAGTACTTC. This translates into CASSLVTSSYEQYF.

V gene TRBV6-1 combines with J gene TRBJ1-5; possible D gene TRBD1, 5 bases. CDR1 and CDR2 (germline): MNHNS, SASEGT. The ends were cut back, 3 bases at V and 5 bases at J, with 14 bases in the middle. The CDR3 runs 15 residues. CDR3 sequence (DNA): TGTGCCAGCAGTGAGCGACCGGACACGTATCAGCCCCAGCATTTT. Translating it yields CASSERPDTYQPQHF.

V and J are TRBV7-9 and TRBJ2-5; D is possibly TRBD2 (5 bases). The germline V gene has CDR1 SEHNR and CDR2 FQNEAQ (reference sequence). Trimming pared 5 bases from V and 4 bases from J, leaving 17 bases between. CDR3 size: 15 residues. Here the CDR3 DNA reads TGTGCCAGCAGCCCGTCCGGGGTTGGCCCAGAGACCCAGTACTTC. It is translated as CASSPSGVGPETQYF.

V is TRBV7-9 and J is TRBJ1-1, with unresolved D. The CDR3 is 15 amino acids. Germline values: CDR1 SEHNR, CDR2 FQNEAQ (reference sequence). V lost 2 bases to trimming and J lost 4 bases, with 14 bases between them. CDR3 region: CASSLLTTTSTEAFF. In nucleotides, the CDR3 is TGTGCCAGCAGCTTATTGACTACGACAAGCACTGAAGCTTTCTTT.

The chain employs TRBV7-6 and TRBJ1-5; D is unclear. The ends were cut back, 1 base at V and 8 bases at J, with 18 bases in the middle. CDR3 length equals 16 residues. Germline V CDR1 and CDR2: SGHVS, FNYEAQ. CDR3 protein: CASSLGAVEGFEPQHF. The CDR3 coding sequence is TGTGCCAGCAGCTTAGGGGCAGTAGAGGGTTTTGAGCCCCAGCATTTT.